The source of this T cell receptor (beta chain) is a study of beta chain features in type 1 diabetes. Findings of the study overall: At VDJ recombination sites, type 1 diabetes patients had fewer insertions and more deleted nucleotides. TCRB CDR3 length was moderately but significantly reduced in all four CD4+ subsets of Type 1 diabetes patients.

The sequenced template was cDNA made from the entire isolated RNA. TCRdb's copy holds only in-frame clones and misses some; the assay was immunoSEQ multiplex PCR. The table has about 700,000 clones, 10% to 15% seen once. A word on this clone: Its antigen is currently unknown.

CDR1 is LGHNA and CDR2 is YNFKEQ in the germline V gene. The CDR3 is 17 residues long. Trimming removed 0 bases from V and 0 bases from J, with 13 bases in between. The TCR sequence derives from a man between 18 and 35 years old with type 1 diabetes. This sequence joins TRBV4-2 and TRBJ2-3; either TRBD1 or TRBD2 may supply D (6 bases each). The sample consisted of naive CD4+ T cells from blood. CDR3 loop: CASSQDTRGASTDTQYF. The CDR3 DNA is TGTGCCAGCAGCCAAGATACGAGGGGGGCTAGCACAGATACGCAGTATTTT.